The 29 T cell receptor beta chains reported below all come from one sample, sequenced in a study of blood T cell repertoires in COVID-19. The data were produced by immunoSEQ multiplex PCR, yet TCRdb's version contains in-frame clones alone and is incomplete. The sample includes fewer than 70,000 clones, around nine tenths seen only once; the top ten take roughly 2.4%. The sample consisted of peripheral blood. All receptors derive from a human donor in a cohort sampled during active COVID-19.

This rearrangement joins TRBV19 to TRBJ2-2, with 9 bases aligning to TRBD2. The CDR3 has 16 amino acids. In germline, CDR1 is LNHDA, CDR2 SQIVND (reference sequence). J gave up 4 bases and V 2 bases, and 5 bases lay outside the gene matches. The CDR3 spells CASSISSGGFTGELFF. The CDR3 coding sequence is TGTGCCAGTAGTATAAGTAGCGGGGGTTTCACCGGGGAGCTGTTTTTT.

The V call is TRBV3-1 (or the pseudogene TRBV3-2), the J call TRBJ1-6; possibly TRBD1 for D (5 bases). Germline V gives CDR1 LGHDT, CDR2 YNNKEL (reference sequence). Trimming shortened V by 1 base and J by 7 bases, and 11 bases separated the two germline ends. The CDR3 runs 15 residues. CDR3 protein: CASSQVAGLNSPLHF. CDR3 bases: TGTGCCAGCAGCCAAGTGGCAGGGCTGAATTCACCCCTCCACTTT.

The V gene is TRBV5-4, the J gene TRBJ1-3; D unresolved. V was shortened by 7 bases and J by 8 bases, with 16 bases between the two germline ends. The CDR3 has 13 amino acids. CDR1 is SGHNT, CDR2 YYREEE, per germline (reference sequence). CDR3 sequence reads: CASRYLESDTIYF. CDR3 coding DNA: TGTGCCAGCCGATATTTAGAGTCGGACACCATATATTTT.

In its sample, this clone was seen once. The rearrangement uses TRBV11-3 and TRBJ1-2; a possible D gene is TRBD1 (5 bases). The germline V gene has CDR1 SGHNT and CDR2 YENEEA. The V end was cut by 8 bases, the J end by 5 bases, with 21 bases between. The CDR3 is 15 residues long. In DNA, the CDR3 is TGTGCCAGCCGCTCACACAGGTTAATTCGTTATGGCTACACCTTC. Its translation: CASRSHRLIRYGYTF. Variable domain in full (rest from reference TRBV11-3 and TRBJ1-2): EAGVVQSPRYKIIEKKQPVAFWCNPISGHNTLYWYLQNLGQGPELLIRYENEEAVDDSQLPKDRFSAERLKGVDSTLKIQPAELGDSAVYLCASRSHRLIRYGYTFGSGTRLTVV.

The rearrangement links TRBV5-1 to TRBJ1-2, with 7 bases identical to TRBD1. Germline loops: CDR1 SGHRS, CDR2 YFSETQ. CDR3 size: 14 residues. J gave up 4 bases and V 4 bases, and 7 bases lay outside the gene matches. The CDR3: CASSPRDSSYGYTF. The CDR3 bases are TGCGCCAGCAGCCCACGGGACAGCTCCTATGGCTACACCTTC.

This clone showed up just once. This sequence joins TRBV6-2 or TRBV6-3 and TRBJ2-1, with a possible D match to TRBD2 (6 bases). Trimming left V 2 bases short and J 3 bases short, with 8 bases between. CDR1 and CDR2 from the germline V gene are MNHEY and SVGEGT. The CDR3 contains 14 residues. The DNA for the CDR3 is TGTGCCAGCAGTTACGGCGGGATCTACAATGAGCAGTTCTTC. This translates into CASSYGGIYNEQFF.

The gene calls are TRBV10-3 and TRBJ1-2; TRBD1 might be the D (5 bases). Germline V gene lookup returns CDR1 ENHRY and CDR2 SYGVKD. V was clipped by 10 bases and J by 0 bases, with 21 bases between them. This CDR3 contains 16 residues. For the CDR3, the DNA is TGTGCCACGACACAGGTACCCACCCCACCTAACTATGGCTACACCTTC. Protein product: CATTQVPTPPNYGYTF.

The rearrangement uses TRBV5-6 and TRBJ1-6; 8 nucleotides agree with TRBD1. Germline-derived CDR1 and CDR2 are SGHDT and YYEEEE. The CDR3 contains 14 residues. V gave up 4 bases and J gave up 7 bases; unmatched junction bases: 4. CDR3 nucleotide sequence: TGTGCCAGCAGCCGGACAGGGACCAATTCACCCCTCCACTTT. Its protein product is CASSRTGTNSPLHF.

This clone was observed once. This chain uses TRBV21-1 with TRBJ1-5. TRBV21-1 is marked as a pseudogene. The CDR3 is 14 residues long. The CDR3 coding sequence is TGTGCCAGCAGCTCGCGACTGAACAATCAGCCCCAGCATTTT. Protein product: CASSSRLNNQPQHF.

The chain joins TRBV2 to TRBJ1-1, with D perhaps TRBD1 (5 bases). Per germline, CDR1 SNHLY and CDR2 FYNNEI. Trimming took 2 bases from V and 2 from J, leaving 12 bases between them. There are 15 residues in the CDR3. In DNA form, the CDR3 reads TGTGCCAGCAGTGAATGGGGCTTACTCAACACTGAAGCTTTCTTT. Translation gives CASSEWGLLNTEAFF.

The chain combines TRBV5-1 with TRBJ1-1, with TRBD1 as a possible D gene (5 bases). The CDR3 runs to 15 residues. The V gene lost 4 bases and the J gene lost 4 bases, with 17 bases spanning the gap. The germline V gene has CDR1 SGHRS and CDR2 YFSETQ. CDR3 in DNA: TGCGCCAGCAGCCCGAGGCAGGGCGGTTCCACTGAAGCTTTCTTT. It specifies CASSPRQGGSTEAFF.

The chain links TRBV6-6 to TRBJ2-6; tentatively, D is TRBD1 (6 bases). With 2 bases removed from V and 0 bases from J, the gap between germline ends came to 8 bases. Germline CDR1 is MNHNY and CDR2 is SVGAGI (reference sequence). This CDR3 has 16 amino acids. The CDR3 protein is CASSYGQSSGANVLTF. The CDR3 DNA sequence: TGTGCCAGCAGTTACGGACAGTCCTCTGGGGCCAACGTCCTGACTTTC.

The chain is built from TRBV27 and TRBJ2-3; 11 nucleotides agree with TRBD2. J was trimmed by 3 bases and V by 6 bases; bases with no gene match: 14. From germline, CDR1 is MNHEY and CDR2 SMNVEV (reference sequence). This CDR3 has 18 residues. The CDR3 sequence: CASRLYDTSGRGTDTQYF. The DNA of the CDR3 is TGTGCCAGCAGACTTTACGATACTAGCGGGAGAGGTACAGATACGCAGTATTTT.

CDR3 in amino acids: CASKIFGQGQETQYF. CDR3 nucleotides: TGTGCCAGCAAAATCTTCGGACAGGGTCAAGAGACCCAGTACTTC. This chain connects TRBV6-5 to TRBJ2-5, with TRBD1 identical over 8 bases. Germline values: CDR1 MNHEY, CDR2 SVGAGI. The CDR3 contains 15 residues. The V and J ends lost 7 bases and 2 bases, in that order; junction bases with no gene match: 9.

The J gene is TRBJ2-1, the V gene TRBV7-2; 8 nucleotides align to TRBD2. Germline-derived CDR1 and CDR2 are SGHTA and FQGNSA. The ends lost 5 bases at V and 4 bases at J; junction bases unmatched: 13. This CDR3 has 17 amino acids. The CDR3 region is CASSPGGGTYSYNEQFF. CDR3 coding DNA: TGTGCCAGCAGCCCCGGGGGGGGCACTTATTCGTACAATGAGCAGTTCTTC.

The chain is built from TRBV19 and TRBJ2-7; 8 bases agree with TRBD2. The V and J ends lost 7 bases and 3 bases, in that order; junction bases with no gene match: 11. The CDR3 is 15 residues long. In germline, CDR1 is LNHDA, CDR2 SQIVND (reference sequence). CDR3 protein: CASTRQVGTSYEQYF. The CDR3 coding sequence is TGTGCCAGTACCCGCCAGGTGGGGACTAGCTACGAGCAGTACTTC.

This chain connects TRBV27 to TRBJ2-1; the match to TRBD2 covers 8 bases. CDR3 length: 15 amino acids. CDR1 and CDR2 from the germline V gene are MNHEY and SMNVEV (reference sequence). Trimming cost V 7 bases and J 6 bases; bases outside gene matches: 11. This CDR3 reads CASTPGTSSGNEQFF. The CDR3 nucleotides are TGTGCCAGCACCCCCGGGACTAGTTCGGGCAATGAGCAGTTCTTC.

V is TRBV3-1 (or the pseudogene TRBV3-2) and J is TRBJ1-2, with 9 nucleotides matching TRBD1. CDR1 is LGHDT, CDR2 YNNKEL, per germline (reference sequence). V gave up 1 base and J gave up 4 bases; unmatched junction bases: 1. The CDR3 spans 14 residues. In DNA, the CDR3 is TGTGCCAGCAGCCAAGGGGGACAGGGCTATGGCTACACCTTC. Protein sequence: CASSQGGQGYGYTF.

In this sample, this clone turned up once. The chain has TRBV5-1 and TRBJ2-4, with TRBD2 as a possible D gene (6 bases). CDR3 size: 16 residues. The V end lost 0 bases, the J end lost 1 base, and 11 bases lay between the germline ends. Germline V lookup: CDR1 SGHRS, CDR2 YFSETQ. The CDR3 DNA reads as TGCGCCAGCAGCTTGGAGGGAGGTAGGGCCAAAAACATTCAGTACTTC. Amino acid sequence: CASSLEGGRAKNIQYF. The full variable domain, completed using reference TRBV5-1 and TRBJ2-4, is KAGVTQTPRYLIKTRGQQVTLSCSPISGHRSVSWYQQTPGQGLQFLFEYFSETQRNKGNFPGRFSGRQFSNSRSEMNVSTLELGDSALYLCASSLEGGRAKNIQYFGAGTRLSVL.

V and J are TRBV24-1 and TRBJ1-2, with TRBD1 matching over 8 bases. The V and J ends lost 4 bases and 4 bases, in that order; junction bases with no gene match: 4. Germline CDR1 KGHDR, CDR2 SFDVKD. CDR3 length: 14 residues. The CDR3 bases are TGTGCCACCAGTGACCCAACAGGGGGCTATGGCTACACCTTC. It codes for CATSDPTGGYGYTF.

The sample holds one count of this clone. The genes are TRBV5-1 and TRBJ1-1, with 8 nucleotides matching TRBD1. The CDR3 is 13 amino acids. The J segment lost 4 bases and the V segment lost 7 bases, leaving 6 bases of the junction unmatched. Germline CDR1 is SGHRS and CDR2 is YFSETQ. CDR3 DNA sequence: TGCGCCAGCTCCACAGGGGGAAGCACTGAAGCTTTCTTT. Translation gives CASSTGGSTEAFF.

V usage is TRBV3-1 (or the pseudogene TRBV3-2) and J usage is TRBJ1-4; TRBD1 agrees at 8 bases. Trimming took 2 bases from V and 6 from J; bases not matched to a gene: 8. Germline V gene data show CDR1 as LGHDT and CDR2 as YNNKEL (reference sequence). This CDR3 spans 16 amino acids. CDR3 region: CASSQRTGRGDEKLFF. The CDR3 nucleotides read TGTGCCAGCAGCCAACGGACAGGGCGTGGGGATGAAAAACTGTTTTTT.

With regard to this clone: Being one base from a much bigger clone, this may be a read error. The sample holds other DNA sequences that translate to the same CDR3. The V gene is TRBV11-1, the J gene TRBJ2-7; perhaps TRBD1 as D (5 bases). This CDR3 contains 15 residues. The germline gives CDR1 SGHAT, CDR2 FQDESV (reference sequence). V was cut by 5 bases and J by 7 bases, with 21 bases left in between. CDR3 DNA sequence: TGTGCCAGCAGCCCAGGGCTAGGGCATAACTATGAGCAGTACTTC. It translates to CASSPGLGHNYEQYF.

This clone was seen a handful of times. The chain is built from TRBV29-1 and TRBJ1-1, with 8 bases lining up with TRBD1. V gave up 7 bases and J gave up 7 bases; unmatched junction bases: 2. The length of the CDR3 is 10 residues. Germline V gives CDR1 SQVTM, CDR2 ANQGSEA. The CDR3 DNA sequence: TGCAGCGGTGGGACAGGTGAAGCTTTCTTT. As protein: CSGGTGEAFF.

This clone is labeled as medium-sized. The rearrangement links TRBV6-1 to TRBJ1-5; 8 positions agree with TRBD1. The CDR3 has 18 residues. CDR1 is MNHNS, CDR2 SASEGT, per germline. The V and J ends lost 0 bases and 4 bases, in that order; junction bases with no gene match: 11. Here the CDR3 DNA reads TGTGCCAGCAGTGAAGCGCGAGGCAGGGGGCTTATTAATCAGCCCCAGCATTTT. Its protein is CASSEARGRGLINQPQHF.

The rearrangement uses TRBV5-1 and TRBJ1-5; tentatively, D is TRBD1 (6 bases). The CDR3 is 15 amino acids. Per germline, CDR1 SGHRS and CDR2 YFSETQ. The germline V and J ends were trimmed by 1 base and 6 bases, with 14 bases remaining between them. CDR3 residues: CASSLTGHILQPQHF. In DNA form, the CDR3 reads TGCGCCAGCAGCTTGACGGGACATATTCTTCAGCCCCAGCATTTT.

The gene calls are TRBV7-9 and TRBJ1-1; possibly TRBD1 for D (6 bases). The V gene lost 5 bases and the J gene lost 0 bases, with 13 bases spanning the gap. This CDR3 is built from 15 residues. Germline V gene sequence: CDR1 SEHNR, CDR2 FQNEAQ (reference sequence). CDR3 loop: CASSPDRALNTEAFF. The CDR3, as DNA: TGTGCCAGCAGCCCGGACAGAGCATTGAACACTGAAGCTTTCTTT. The complete variable domain, with remaining parts taken from reference TRBV7-9 and TRBJ1-1, reads DTGVSQNPRHKITKRGQNVTFRCDPISEHNRLYWYRQTLGQGPEFLTYFQNEAQLEKSRLLSDRFSAERPKGSFSTLEIQRTEQGDSAMYLCASSPDRALNTEAFFGQGTRLTVV.

The genes are TRBV5-6 and TRBJ2-3; 9 bases align to TRBD1. The V segment lost 3 bases and the J segment 5 bases; nucleotides outside the gene matches: 7. The CDR3 is made up of 15 amino acids. CDR1 and CDR2 from the germline V gene are SGHDT and YYEEEE. CDR3 sequence reads: CASSYRDRAIDTQYF. In nucleotides, the CDR3 is TGTGCCAGCAGCTACCGGGACAGGGCAATAGATACGCAGTATTTT.

The chain combines TRBV2 with TRBJ1-2; 9 bases fit TRBD1. Germline assignment: CDR1 SNHLY and CDR2 FYNNEI. CDR3 length: 16 amino acids. Trimming at V came to 6 bases and at J to 4 bases, leaving 12 bases not matched to a gene. This chain's CDR3 is CASSQINRGRVYGYTF. CDR3 DNA sequence: TGTGCCAGCAGCCAAATTAACAGGGGGCGCGTCTATGGCTACACCTTC.